The 6 T cell receptor beta chains below were found in one sample sequenced in a study of blood T cell repertoires in COVID-19. Only in-frame clones appear in the TCRdb table, and some are missing; sequencing was by immunoSEQ multiplex PCR. The repertoire holds under 500,000 clones, about 89% seen once, with roughly 4% in the top ten. The sequencing input was peripheral blood. The receptor set was obtained from a woman in her 30s with acute or convalescent COVID-19.

The rearrangement joins TRBV14 to TRBJ1-2; D might be TRBD1 (6 bases). This CDR3 spans 14 amino acids. Germline V gene sequence: CDR1 SGHDN, CDR2 FVKESK. Trimming stripped 3 bases from V and 4 bases from J, with 12 bases between. CDR3 protein: CASSQFGQLYGYTF. CDR3 bases: TGTGCCAGCAGCCAGTTCGGACAGCTCTATGGCTACACCTTC.

The chain has TRBV3-1 (or the pseudogene TRBV3-2) and TRBJ1-5, with D tentatively TRBD1 (5 bases). With 3 bases removed from V and 3 bases from J, the gap between germline ends came to 9 bases. The CDR3 is 14 amino acids. Germline CDR1 LGHDT, CDR2 YNNKEL (reference sequence). CDR3 sequence: CASSHGGNNQPQHF. CDR3 bases: TGTGCCAGCAGCCACGGGGGGAACAATCAGCCCCAGCATTTT.

The gene calls are TRBV19 and TRBJ1-2; 8 bases align to TRBD1. The CDR3 sequence is 14 residues long. Germline lookup yields CDR1 LNHDA and CDR2 SQIVND (reference sequence). Trimming removed 3 bases from V and 6 bases from J; junction bases left unmatched: 6. The DNA for the CDR3 is TGTGCCAGTAGTATGCCGGGACAGGTGGATGGCTACACCTTC. The encoded protein is CASSMPGQVDGYTF.

The genes are TRBV24-1 and TRBJ2-1; 9 bases are shared with TRBD1. CDR3 length: 15 residues. Germline V CDR1 and CDR2: KGHDR, SFDVKD. V trimming: 3 bases; J trimming: 6 bases; junction bases outside the gene matches: 5. The DNA for the CDR3 is TGTGCCACCAGTGATCCCGGGACAGGGATCAATGAGCAGTTCTTC. Translation: CATSDPGTGINEQFF.

This clone was observed a single time. J is TRBJ2-3 and V is TRBV29-1; 9 bases line up with TRBD2. The CDR3 loop spans 15 amino acids. J gave up 0 bases and V 6 bases, and 7 bases lay outside the gene matches. Germline CDR1 reads SQVTM; CDR2 reads ANQGSEA. The CDR3 sequence: CSVGSGGFSTDTQYF. CDR3 nucleotides: TGCAGCGTCGGAAGCGGGGGGTTCAGCACAGATACGCAGTATTTT.

This chain joins TRBV7-9 and TRBJ1-4; tentatively, D is TRBD1 (6 bases). There are 15 residues in the CDR3. Between the trimmed V and J ends, which lost 5 bases and 5 bases, there was a span of 15 bases. Germline CDR1 and CDR2: SEHNR and FQNEAQ (reference sequence). CDR3 DNA sequence: TGTGCCAGCAGCGCGAAGGGGGGGAAGAATGAAAAACTGTTTTTT. This sequence encodes CASSAKGGKNEKLFF.